The 31 T cell receptor beta chains listed next were all sequenced from one sample in a study of patients and donors after allogeneic stem cell transplantation. MiXCR, applied by TCRdb to the RT-PCR reads, yields one record per CDR3 protein. The sample holds 900,000 to 1,000,000 distinct CDR3 sequences, around 17% seen once. The sequenced sample consisted of blood, either unsorted or a sorted T cell fraction (not recorded which). The receptors were gathered from a human donor who was either an allogeneic HSCT recipient or a stem cell or donor lymphocyte infusion donor (not recorded which). It is not recorded whose cells these are; they may come from a transplant donor.

The chain uses TRBV6-1 and TRBJ2-3; D tentatively fits TRBD1 or TRBD2 (5 bases each). Germline loops: CDR1 MNHNS, CDR2 SASEGT. The CDR3 is 13 amino acids. Between the trimmed V and J ends, which lost 11 bases and 1 base, there was a span of 13 bases. This CDR3 reads CAVRGIGTDTQYF. The CDR3 DNA reads TGTGCCGTCCGGGGCATCGGCACAGATACGCAGTATTTT.

This clonotype was detected a few times. As DNA, the CDR3 is TGTGCCAGCAGCCTCGGGACTTCTGGAGGCTACACCTTC. Its protein is CASSLGTSGGYTF. The chain couples TRBV12-3 or TRBV12-4 to TRBJ1-2; a possible D gene is TRBD1 (5 bases). The CDR3 loop spans 13 amino acids. V lost 6 bases to trimming and J lost 8 bases, with 16 bases between them.

This clonotype has only a few counts. V gene TRBV20-1 combines with J gene TRBJ2-5, with a tentative D call TRBD1 (6 bases). Trimming shortened V by 0 bases and J by 1 base, and 18 bases separated the two germline ends. In germline, CDR1 is DFQATT, CDR2 SNEGSKA (reference sequence). The CDR3 length is 17 residues. The CDR3 DNA follows: TGCAGTGCTAGAGATGGGAGACTCGACAGGTTCCAAGAGACCCAGTACTTC. It translates to CSARDGRLDRFQETQYF.

The rearrangement joins TRBV4-2 to TRBJ2-1; D unclear. Per germline, CDR1 LGHNA and CDR2 YNFKEQ. The length of the CDR3 is 16 residues. V shed 0 bases and J shed 1 base, with 10 bases lying between them. The CDR3 DNA reads TGTGCCAGCAGCCAAGATTTGACGACTTCCTACAATGAGCAGTTCTTC. Translated, it gives CASSQDLTTSYNEQFF.

Only a few counts were recorded for this clonotype. The V call is TRBV20-1, the J call TRBJ2-5, with D perhaps matching TRBD1 or TRBD2 (6 bases each). This CDR3 has 14 amino acids. From germline, CDR1 is DFQATT and CDR2 SNEGSKA (reference sequence). The CDR3 sequence is CSLLLGGEGETQYF. The CDR3 nucleotides read TGCAGCCTCTTGTTGGGGGGCGAAGGAGAGACCCAGTACTTC.

A few counts support this clonotype. As DNA, the CDR3 is TGTGCTAGTGGTTTGTTTCAGTCCACGGCGCGGTATGGCTATGGCTACACCTTC. Its protein product is CASGLFQSTARYGYGYTF. V is TRBV12-5 and J is TRBJ1-2, with no clear D. Germline-derived CDR1 and CDR2 are LGHNT and FRNRAP. The CDR3 contains 18 residues. Trimming shortened V by 2 bases and J by 4 bases, and 23 bases separated the two germline ends.

The chain recombines TRBV4-1 with TRBJ1-1, with D possibly matching TRBD1 (6 bases). Per germline, CDR1 MGHRA and CDR2 YSYEKL. The V end lost 4 bases, the J end lost 7 bases, and 13 bases lay between the germline ends. This CDR3 region has 13 residues. For the CDR3, the DNA is TGCGCCAGCAGCCCGAACGGACAGTTTGAAGCTTTCTTT. Translation gives CASSPNGQFEAFF.

This clonotype was counted a few times. V usage is TRBV12-5 and J usage is TRBJ2-5, with TRBD1 as a possible D gene (6 bases). The CDR3 runs to 14 residues. Between the trimmed V and J ends, which lost 1 base and 2 bases, there was a span of 8 bases. Germline V gene sequence: CDR1 LGHNT, CDR2 FRNRAP. The CDR3 DNA reads as TGTGCTAGTGGTTTGGACAGGGTGCAAGAGACCCAGTACTTC. This gives the protein CASGLDRVQETQYF.

The chain employs TRBV7-4 and TRBJ1-5; 8 nucleotides line up with TRBD1. The V gene's germline CDR1 is SGHVT and CDR2 SQSDAQ. The CDR3 extends over 18 amino acids. The junction had 13 bases not matched to a gene; V was cut back by 0 bases and J by 6 bases. CDR3 residues: CASSLALCEQGGSQPQHF. Here the CDR3 DNA reads TGTGCCAGCAGCTTAGCGCTTTGTGAACAGGGGGGAAGTCAGCCCCAGCATTTT.

Here the CDR3 reads CASSSDRGSDTEAFF. CDR3 DNA sequence: TGTGCCAGCTCATCCGACAGGGGCAGTGACACTGAAGCTTTCTTT. The rearrangement links TRBV18 to TRBJ1-1; 8 nucleotides match TRBD1. CDR1 and CDR2 (germline): KGHSH, LQKENI. CDR3 length: 15 amino acids. V lost 5 bases and J lost 3; bases outside the gene matches: 8.

This chain uses TRBV6-2 or TRBV6-3 with TRBJ2-7; D is possibly TRBD2 (6 bases). CDR1 and CDR2 from the germline V gene are MNHEY and SVGEGT. Deletions cut 6 bases from V and 3 bases from J, with 12 bases between. The CDR3 runs 13 residues. The CDR3 loop reads CASRRAGGYEQYF. As DNA, the CDR3 is TGTGCCAGCAGACGTGCCGGGGGCTACGAGCAGTACTTC.

The rearrangement joins TRBV20-1 to TRBJ2-4; D is possibly TRBD2 (5 bases). Germline CDR1 is DFQATT and CDR2 is SNEGSKA (reference sequence). This CDR3 comprises 16 residues. Here the CDR3 DNA reads TGCAGCGGTTATCCTTCCAGCGCGGGAGCCAAAAACATTCAGTACTTC. Amino acid sequence: CSGYPSSAGAKNIQYF.

The V gene is TRBV27, the J gene TRBJ2-5, with D possibly TRBD2 on 9 matching bases. Germline V lookup: CDR1 MNHEY, CDR2 SMNVEV (reference sequence). The V end lost 3 bases, the J end lost 9 bases, and 20 bases lay between the germline ends. CDR3 length: 15 residues. CDR3 region: CASSLASGDRSAQYF. CDR3 DNA: TGTGCCAGCAGTTTGGCTAGCGGGGACAGGTCGGCCCAGTACTTC.

The V and J genes are TRBV9 and TRBJ2-2; D not certain. This CDR3 is built from 14 residues. The germline V and J ends were trimmed by 4 bases and 0 bases, with 7 bases remaining between them. Germline loops: CDR1 SGDLS, CDR2 YYNGEE. For the CDR3, the DNA is TGTGCCAGCAGCCCCAGCACGAACACCGGGGAGCTGTTTTTT. Translating it yields CASSPSTNTGELFF. Combining the CDR3 with reference TRBV9 and TRBJ2-2 gives the whole variable domain DSGVTQTPKHLITATGQRVTLRCSPRSGDLSVYWYQQSLDQGLQFLIQYYNGEERAKGNILERFSAQQFPDLHSELNLSSLELGDSALYFCASSPSTNTGELFFGEGSRLTVL.

The rearrangement links TRBV12-3 or TRBV12-4 to TRBJ1-1; TRBD1 matches at 8 bases. This CDR3 spans 11 amino acids. Trimming cost V 7 bases and J 11 bases; bases outside gene matches: 6. CDR3: CASTSDRAAFF. The CDR3 nucleotides are TGTGCCAGCACCTCGGACAGGGCCGCTTTCTTT.

In nucleotides, the CDR3 is TGTGCCAGCAGCGTAGCAGCGGGGGGCTACAATGAGCAGTTCTTC. Residues: CASSVAAGGYNEQFF. The chain uses TRBV9 and TRBJ2-1, with 9 bases identical to TRBD2. The CDR3 length is 15 residues. The V segment lost 0 bases and the J segment 3 bases; nucleotides outside the gene matches: 1. Germline V gene sequence: CDR1 SGDLS, CDR2 YYNGEE. Full variable domain (missing parts from reference TRBV9 and TRBJ2-1): DSGVTQTPKHLITATGQRVTLRCSPRSGDLSVYWYQQSLDQGLQFLIQYYNGEERAKGNILERFSAQQFPDLHSELNLSSLELGDSALYFCASSVAAGGYNEQFFGPGTRLTVL.

The rearrangement uses TRBV9 and TRBJ1-1; no clear D gene. This CDR3 contains 16 residues. The V and J ends lost 0 bases and 1 base respectively, with 13 bases between them. The germline CDR1 and CDR2 sequences are SGDLS and YYNGEE. The CDR3 region is CASSVGISGTNTEAFF. CDR3 DNA sequence: TGTGCCAGCAGCGTAGGCATTTCCGGCACGAACACTGAAGCTTTCTTT. Variable domain in full (rest from reference TRBV9 and TRBJ1-1): DSGVTQTPKHLITATGQRVTLRCSPRSGDLSVYWYQQSLDQGLQFLIQYYNGEERAKGNILERFSAQQFPDLHSELNLSSLELGDSALYFCASSVGISGTNTEAFFGQGTRLTVV.

The genes are TRBV6-5 and TRBJ1-1; 8 bases are a match to TRBD1. Trimming took 6 bases from V and 8 from J; bases not matched to a gene: 5. The CDR3 loop spans 12 amino acids. Looked up from germline, CDR1 is MNHEY and CDR2 is SVGAGI. The CDR3 bases are TGTGCCAGCAGCCGACAGGGGATAGAAGCTTTCTTT. Amino acid sequence: CASSRQGIEAFF.

This clonotype was recorded a few times. The chain recombines TRBV11-3 with TRBJ2-7; 12 bases line up with TRBD2. The V gene's germline CDR1 is SGHNT and CDR2 YENEEA. The CDR3 loop spans 16 amino acids. The V segment lost 1 base and the J segment 3 bases; nucleotides outside the gene matches: 4. CDR3: CASSLGATSGSYEQYF. The CDR3 nucleotides are TGTGCCAGCAGCTTAGGAGCGACTAGCGGGAGCTACGAGCAGTACTTC.

This clonotype was observed a few times. The chain employs TRBV4-3 and TRBJ2-2; TRBD1 matches at 7 bases. With 4 bases clipped from V and 5 bases from J, the junction kept 7 bases outside the gene matches. The germline V gene has CDR1 LGHNA and CDR2 YSLEER. CDR3 length: 15 residues. This CDR3 is CASSPGQERTGELFF. CDR3 bases: TGCGCCAGCAGCCCCGGACAGGAGCGGACCGGGGAGCTGTTTTTT.

The chain has TRBV12-3 or TRBV12-4 and TRBJ1-5, with 9 bases that match TRBD1. The V segment lost 5 bases and the J segment 0 bases; nucleotides outside the gene matches: 8. The CDR3 has 17 amino acids. CDR3 residues: CASSPHTGQGSNQPQHF. CDR3 nucleotide sequence: TGTGCCAGCAGTCCCCACACGGGACAGGGTAGCAATCAGCCCCAGCATTTT.

This clonotype was detected a few times. This sequence joins TRBV20-1 and TRBJ2-1; TRBD1 agrees at 8 bases. Germline CDR1 is DFQATT and CDR2 is SNEGSKA (reference sequence). Trimming at V came to 1 base and at J to 9 bases, leaving 8 bases not matched to a gene. The CDR3 consists of 14 residues. This CDR3 reads CSARGQGQRFEQFF. The CDR3 coding sequence is TGCAGTGCTAGAGGACAGGGGCAACGTTTTGAGCAGTTCTTC.

V gene TRBV18 combines with J gene TRBJ2-5; 8 bases agree with TRBD1. Losses at the gene ends were 5 bases for V and 5 bases for J; bases not matched to a gene: 10. The CDR3 spans 15 residues. Germline CDR1 is KGHSH and CDR2 is LQKENI. The CDR3 DNA reads as TGTGCCAGCTCATTAACGACAGGGGATGTCGAGACCCAGTACTTC. It is translated as CASSLTTGDVETQYF.

This clonotype was detected a few times. The genes are TRBV6-5 and TRBJ1-4; D unresolved. CDR1 MNHEY and CDR2 SVGAGI come from the germline V gene. This CDR3 has 13 amino acids. The V end was cut by 0 bases, the J end by 8 bases, with 7 bases between. CDR3 DNA sequence: TGTGCCAGCAGTTACTCGGGGTCGGAAAAACTGTTTTTT. Its translation is CASSYSGSEKLFF.

This clonotype was recorded a few times. The gene calls are TRBV6-1 and TRBJ1-4, with 7 bases that match TRBD1. The V gene's germline CDR1 is MNHNS and CDR2 SASEGT. The CDR3 is 14 amino acids. Germline trimming cut 6 bases from V and 8 bases from J; bases unmatched to any gene: 9. CDR3 sequence reads: CASSPRQGGEKLFF. CDR3 in DNA: TGTGCCAGCAGCCCCAGGCAGGGGGGCGAAAAACTGTTTTTT.

This clonotype was observed a few times. The chain combines TRBV15 with TRBJ2-7, with 7 bases fitting TRBD2. With V trimmed by 0 bases and J by 4 bases, 6 bases remained unmatched. The CDR3 is 15 amino acids. CDR1 and CDR2 from the germline V gene are LNHNV and YYDKDF (reference sequence). Here the CDR3 reads CATSRETVGGYEQYF. For the CDR3, the DNA is TGTGCCACCAGCAGAGAGACGGTGGGAGGGTACGAGCAGTACTTC.

The chain links TRBV30 to TRBJ2-3, with TRBD2 matching 8 bases. V gave up 2 bases and J gave up 2 bases; unmatched junction bases: 6. CDR1 and CDR2 (germline): GTSNPN, SVGIG (reference sequence). The length of the CDR3 is 15 residues. The CDR3 nucleotides read TGTGCCTGGAGTTTGCGGGGGGTTTACACAGATACGCAGTATTTT. It specifies CAWSLRGVYTDTQYF.

The chain recombines TRBV24-1 with TRBJ1-5; possible D gene TRBD1, 5 bases. Germline assignment: CDR1 KGHDR and CDR2 SFDVKD. The ends were cut back, 3 bases at V and 5 bases at J, with 10 bases in the middle. The CDR3 is 14 residues long. CDR3 protein: CATSDKRGDQPQHF. The DNA of the CDR3 is TGTGCCACCAGTGATAAGAGAGGGGATCAGCCCCAGCATTTT.

The chain recombines TRBV12-3 or TRBV12-4 with TRBJ2-2; 15 nucleotides agree with TRBD2. With 6 bases clipped from V and 0 bases from J, the junction kept 5 bases outside the gene matches. The CDR3 spans 18 residues. CDR3 amino acids: CASRGGLAGGPNTGELFF. The DNA for the CDR3 is TGTGCCAGCAGGGGGGGACTAGCGGGGGGTCCGAACACCGGGGAGCTGTTTTTT.

This chain links TRBV29-1 with TRBJ2-2; D not certain. Germline lookup yields CDR1 SQVTM and CDR2 ANQGSEA. The V end lost 3 bases, the J end lost 5 bases, and 13 bases lay between the germline ends. The CDR3 covers 14 residues. In nucleotides, the CDR3 is TGCAGCGTTGAGGCGGACGGTGATACCGGGGAGCTGTTTTTT. It translates to CSVEADGDTGELFF.

This clonotype was picked up one time. V and J are TRBV27 and TRBJ2-3, with unresolved D. The CDR3 spans 20 residues. V was shortened by 1 base and J by 1 base, with 24 bases between the two germline ends. The V gene's germline CDR1 is MNHEY and CDR2 SMNVEV (reference sequence). DNA of the CDR3: TGTGCCAGCAGTTTATTCGCTAGTGGAACATCTCCCTACGGCACAGATACGCAGTATTTT. Protein product: CASSLFASGTSPYGTDTQYF.